This T cell receptor (beta chain) was sequenced during a study of blood T cells in healthy people across ages (dated by TCRdb to the mid-2010s). Regarding the complete study: In model experiments, template switching captured roughly one uniquely barcoded TCR beta cDNA molecule for every two T cells. To track age-related changes in TCR beta repertoire diversity, the study relied on deep sequencing normalized with unique cDNA molecular identifiers. The study analyzed two additional independent replicas of 1 million unique cDNA reads from the same blood draw for two donors, one aged 18 to 30 and one aged 80 or older. Four age groups were formed from the donors: young (average approximately 15 years), middle-aged (around 40), aged (roughly 56) and long-lived (around 82).

The donors were roughly 39 Caucasian individuals from Russia, aged 6 to 90 years, who were systemically healthy. Each donor gave ten milliliters of peripheral blood, collected into EDTA-treated Vacutainer tubes. PBMCs were isolated by Ficoll-Paque density-gradient centrifugation, with at least 6.5 million obtained per sample. Trizol reagent was used to extract total RNA from PBMCs, with at least 5 micrograms per sample. Naive CD45RAhigh/CD27high T cell percentages were measured by flow cytometry on a PBMC aliquot from every donor. Points the paper makes about the study in general: The long-lived group showed more naive CD4+ T cells, fewer expanded clones and increased TCR diversity than the aged group, suggesting age selection. Total diversity estimates from one million sequenced T cells were considered lower bounds and underestimates. Because profiling used bulk unsorted PBMCs, naive and antigen-experienced compartments could not be compared conclusively. There was a strong correlation between observed TCR beta diversity and the percentage of naive T cells measured by flow cytometry. Observed TCR beta diversity per million T cells fell roughly linearly with age, and a significant reduction was already apparent by age around 40. Because the CMV infection status of the donors was unknown, age-related changes in expanded clonotypes may potentially have been confounded.

Of note for this clonotype: No cognate antigen has been identified for it. It has no much larger one-base neighbor in the sample; base qualities were not kept.

Library prep was done by 5' RACE. TCRdb shows the sequencer as Illumina HiSeq 2500. The second PCR ran for roughly 7 to 12 cycles and used a J-beta primer mix along with a sample-barcoded 5' primer. Each TCR beta cDNA molecule received a unique molecular identifier from a template-switch 5' adaptor carrying 12 random nucleotides. Each sample yielded at least 2.5 million CDR3-containing paired-end reads. The Mint cDNA synthesis kit, primed by a TRBC-specific oligonucleotide, was used to synthesize first-strand cDNA from all RNA. All cDNA was treated with uracil-DNA glycosylase and then went through a first 18-cycle PCR with the universal primers M1SS and BC2_uni_R. In the paper's pipeline: Each sample was normalized by randomly selecting 1 million high-quality reads, each carrying a distinct molecular identifier. Instead of being binned into consensus sequences, reads with shared molecular identifiers were discarded. MiTCR, with a Q25 quality threshold and the strictest error-elimination algorithm, was used for CDR3 identification, clonotype clustering and error correction. A nonparametric unseen species model with Euler transformation was used to estimate lower-bound total TCR beta diversity. In TCRdb, the public reads were trimmed at Q25 with fastp and aligned with MiXCR, with productive beta chains retained. Identical CDR3 proteins give one entry, which carries the most common genes and DNA. The V and J calls and clone size come from TCRdb's table, not from the authors' own analysis. The sample table lists 750,000 to 950,000 distinct CDR3 sequences, around a quarter of them with a count of one. The ten largest clones capture 3% of the sample.

The V end gives up 2 bases and the J end 7 bases, leaving 4 bases in the junction not matched to a gene. The CDR3 measures 12 amino acids from cysteine to phenylalanine. Only the CDR3 portion is preserved as DNA: 36 bases, with reading frame beginning at the first base. CDR1 SQVTM and CDR2 ANQGSEA are derived from the germline V gene. The sample was also reused in another study, on T cells of mothers and their children. According to the second study: Donors were nine systemically healthy Caucasian individuals: three mothers and their six children. cDNA synthesis consumed the entire amount of extracted RNA, loaded at approximately 1.4 ug RNA in each 15 ul reaction. In the second PCR, the M1S primer added sample barcodes and 2-4 random nucleotides. Over 8.5 million TCR beta CDR3 reads came from each mother, compared with a few million reads from each child. Thymic selection similarly shapes TCR recombination output in related and unrelated pairs, with minor effect from inherited differences. Normalized repertoire overlap was always found to be slightly, but never significantly, higher in related mother-child pairs than in unrelated mother-child pairs. Persistent microchimeric T cell clones were not detected, at a sensitivity of around 100 clones per million clonotypes. The study used deep NGS to compare TCR beta repertoires of mothers and children, seeking features distinguishing related mother-child pairs from unrelated individuals. Mothers averaged around 40 +/- 4 years of age and children averaged 11 +/- 4 years. After adapter ligation with NEBNext reagents, the libraries were sequenced on Illumina HiSeq 2000 with 100+100 nt paired-end reads. To avoid cross-contamination, the mother libraries and the child libraries were prepared a month apart and sequenced in separate runs. For each donor, somewhere between 500,000 and 2,000,000 distinct TCR beta clonotypes were identified. Naive TCR beta clonotypes were estimated from low-frequency clonotypes matched to each donor's FACS-determined naive share, without sorting.

The sample was blood. The clonotype comes from a boy aged 10-17 years in good health. In this chain, TRBV29-1 is recombined with TRBJ1-2; 7 middle bases align to TRBD1. The DNA reads as follows: TGCAGCGTTGAAACAGGGGTTTTTGGCTACACCTTC. It is translated as CSVETGVFGYTF.